The 9 T cell receptor beta chains below were found in one sample sequenced in a study of lymphopenia after photon versus proton radiotherapy. TCRdb's table, derived via immunoSEQ multiplex PCR, lists solely in-frame clones and lacks some. This sample has 25,000 to 30,000 clones, with about four fifths found just once. Sequences were derived from peripheral blood, sampled from a patient treated with photon-based radiotherapy. The origin of the receptors is a man in his fifties or sixties with gastric cancer.

This clone has just one count. The chain couples TRBV5-1 to TRBJ2-7; 7 nucleotides align to TRBD1. Germline assignment: CDR1 SGHRS and CDR2 YFSETQ. The CDR3 totals 13 residues. V lost 3 bases, J lost 6 bases, and 6 bases stayed unmatched. Here the CDR3 DNA reads TGCGCCAGCAGCTCCATGACAGGGAGCGAGCAGTACGTC. This translates into CASSSMTGSEQYV.

The V and J genes are TRBV5-8 and TRBJ1-5; D uncertain. V was shortened by 2 bases and J by 0 bases, with 12 bases between the two germline ends. The V gene's germline CDR1 is SGHTS and CDR2 YDEGEE. The CDR3 sequence is 16 residues long. The CDR3 DNA reads TGTGCCAGCAGCTTCTGGTCCAGATATAGCAATCAGCCCCAGCATTTT. It encodes CASSFWSRYSNQPQHF.

The chain combines TRBV29-1 with TRBJ2-2; D possibly corresponds to TRBD2 (5 bases). The germline CDR1 and CDR2 sequences are SQVTM and ANQGSEA. CDR3 length: 13 amino acids. V was clipped by 7 bases and J by 1 base, with 10 bases between them. The CDR3 DNA reads TGCAGCGGTAGAGGGCTGAACACCGGGGAGCTGTTTTTT. The encoded protein is CSGRGLNTGELFF.

The chain carries TRBV6-1 and TRBJ2-3, with TRBD2 matching 9 bases. V trimming: 11 bases; J trimming: 5 bases; junction bases outside the gene matches: 8. Germline assignment: CDR1 MNHNS and CDR2 SASEGT. This CDR3 spans 13 amino acids. The CDR3 coding sequence is TGTGCCGAAAGCGGGGGGCTTGGAGATACGCAGTATTTT. Its protein product is CAESGGLGDTQYF.

The gene calls are TRBV6-1 and TRBJ1-5; perhaps TRBD1 as D (6 bases). Germline CDR1 MNHNS, CDR2 SASEGT. V lost 2 bases and J lost 6, with 20 bases in between. The CDR3 runs 17 residues. The CDR3 loop is CASSEFPQGTRSQPQHF. CDR3 in DNA: TGTGCCAGCAGTGAATTCCCCCAGGGGACGAGGAGTCAGCCCCAGCATTTT.

The chain employs TRBV7-6 and TRBJ2-2; 10 nucleotides match TRBD1. V lost 5 bases to trimming and J lost 4 bases; unmatched junction nucleotides: 16. Per germline, CDR1 SGHVS and CDR2 FNYEAQ. This CDR3 spans 19 amino acids. CDR3 sequence reads: CASSRLPGQGQRGTGELFF. CDR3 sequence (DNA): TGTGCCAGCAGCCGCCTCCCGGGACAGGGGCAACGGGGCACCGGGGAGCTGTTTTTT.

This clone was seen only once. This rearrangement joins TRBV14 to TRBJ2-4; unclear D gene. Trimming left V 2 bases short and J 0 bases short, with 8 bases between. From germline, CDR1 is SGHDN and CDR2 FVKESK. The CDR3 is 15 amino acids. The CDR3 nucleotides read TGTGCCAGCAGCCAATACGTACTAGCCAAAAACATTCAGTACTTC. It is translated as CASSQYVLAKNIQYF.

The chain is built from TRBV7-9 and TRBJ2-2; no firm D call. V lost 5 bases, J lost 3 bases, and 16 bases lay in between. The germline V gene has CDR1 SEHNR and CDR2 FQNEAQ (reference sequence). CDR3 size: 16 residues. The CDR3 region has the DNA TGTGCCAGCAGCAGGGCCGCTCAGAGCGACACCGGGGAGCTGTTTTTT. It encodes CASSRAAQSDTGELFF.

J is TRBJ2-2 and V is TRBV5-1, with 8 bases fitting TRBD1. Germline lookup yields CDR1 SGHRS and CDR2 YFSETQ. The CDR3 sequence is 17 residues long. The V segment lost 4 bases and the J segment 1 base; nucleotides outside the gene matches: 9. In DNA, the CDR3 is TGCGCCAGCAGCCGACAGGGGTCTGGCCTGAACACCGGGGAGCTGTTTTTT. It is translated as CASSRQGSGLNTGELFF.